Following are 17 T cell receptor beta chains from one sample sequenced in a study of T cell responses to AZD1222 COVID-19 vaccine. TCRdb keeps only in-frame clones here, not all; method: immunoSEQ multiplex PCR. This table has about 130,000 clones, approximately 90% appearing once. Material: peripheral blood, obtained on day 0 of AZD1222 vaccination. The receptors shown here come from an adult in good health.

The chain carries TRBV28 and TRBJ1-2; perhaps TRBD1 as D (6 bases). Germline V gene lookup returns CDR1 MDHEN and CDR2 SYDVKM. The CDR3 contains 12 residues. V lost 10 bases and J 4 bases, leaving 13 bases between the germline ends. The CDR3 spells CAIDRDTYGYTF. In nucleotides, the CDR3 is TGTGCCATCGACCGGGACACCTATGGCTACACCTTC.

The chain employs TRBV2 and TRBJ2-4, with 7 bases identical to TRBD1. This CDR3 is 15 amino acids long. In germline, CDR1 is SNHLY, CDR2 FYNNEI. The V gene end was trimmed by 3 bases and the J gene end by 8 bases; junction bases not matched to a gene: 10. The CDR3, as DNA: TGTGCCAGCAGTGAGCGACAGGGCCGAGCGGACATTCAGTACTTC. The encoded protein is CASSERQGRADIQYF.

V is TRBV4-2 and J is TRBJ2-1; TRBD2 matches at 7 bases. Germline CDR1 reads LGHNA; CDR2 reads YNFKEQ. Trimming at V came to 0 bases and at J to 6 bases, leaving 23 bases not matched to a gene. CDR3 length: 21 residues. The CDR3 is CASSQDALIGLRPSGPNEQFF. CDR3 bases: TGTGCCAGCAGCCAAGACGCCCTAATCGGGTTAAGGCCTAGCGGACCCAATGAGCAGTTCTTC.

The chain links TRBV27 to TRBJ1-1; D is uncertain. This CDR3 has 13 residues. V was shortened by 10 bases and J by 4 bases, with 16 bases between the two germline ends. Per the germline V gene, CDR1 is MNHEY and CDR2 is SMNVEV (reference sequence). CDR3 residues: CATKTRYLTEAFF. The CDR3 DNA is TGTGCCACAAAAACGAGGTACCTCACTGAAGCTTTCTTT.

This clone was recorded only once. The chain uses TRBV10-3 and TRBJ1-1; no clear D. Germline V gene lookup returns CDR1 ENHRY and CDR2 SYGVKD. V dropped 2 bases and J dropped 2 bases, with 9 bases sitting between them. This CDR3 comprises 14 residues. The chain's CDR3 is CAISENAGNTEAFF. In DNA form, the CDR3 reads TGTGCCATCAGTGAGAACGCGGGAAACACTGAAGCTTTCTTT.

The chain has TRBV27 and TRBJ1-2, with unresolved D. Trimming stripped 5 bases from V and 8 bases from J, with 15 bases between. In germline, CDR1 is MNHEY, CDR2 SMNVEV (reference sequence). CDR3 size: 13 residues. CDR3 bases: TGTGCCAGCAGTGTCCACAGTATGTTGGGCTACACCTTC. It encodes CASSVHSMLGYTF.

DNA of the CDR3: TGTGCCAGTAGTCCAGCAGACAGGGCCCAGTACTTC. Protein product: CASSPADRAQYF. The chain has TRBV19 and TRBJ2-7; 7 bases agree with TRBD1. J was trimmed by 10 bases and V by 5 bases; bases with no gene match: 8. CDR3 length: 12 amino acids. CDR1 and CDR2 from the germline V gene are LNHDA and SQIVND (reference sequence).

V and J are TRBV19 and TRBJ1-1, with D hard to call. Trimming removed 3 bases from V and 1 base from J, with 6 bases in between. The CDR3 consists of 13 residues. Germline V gene data show CDR1 as LNHDA and CDR2 as SQIVND (reference sequence). The CDR3 here is CASSIRANTEAFF. The CDR3 DNA sequence: TGTGCCAGTAGTATTCGGGCGAACACTGAAGCTTTCTTT.

V and J are TRBV14 and TRBJ2-5, with 8 bases fitting TRBD2. There are 16 residues in the CDR3. V dropped 3 bases and J dropped 2; count of bases not matched to a gene: 8. Germline assignment: CDR1 SGHDN and CDR2 FVKESK. CDR3 nucleotide sequence: TGTGCCAGCAGCCACGCCGGACTAGCCCTACAAGAGACCCAGTACTTC. This sequence encodes CASSHAGLALQETQYF.

The rearrangement links TRBV27 to TRBJ2-1; 15 nucleotides agree with TRBD2. V dropped 6 bases and J dropped 9; count of bases not matched to a gene: 3. Per germline, CDR1 MNHEY and CDR2 SMNVEV (reference sequence). This CDR3 is 14 amino acids long. CDR3 sequence: CASRPGLAGGEQFF. The CDR3 region has the DNA TGTGCCAGCAGACCGGGACTAGCGGGAGGTGAGCAGTTCTTC.

DNA for the CDR3: TGCGCCAGCAGCTTTAATGGGGCAGCCCCAAACTATGGCTACACCTTC. It encodes CASSFNGAAPNYGYTF. The chain uses TRBV5-1 and TRBJ1-2; D may be TRBD1 (5 bases). Trimming took 2 bases from V and 2 from J, leaving 16 bases between them. The CDR3 consists of 16 residues. Germline CDR1 SGHRS, CDR2 YFSETQ.

The chain joins TRBV2 to TRBJ1-1, with D possibly being TRBD1 (5 bases). V was cut by 3 bases and J by 3 bases, with 14 bases left in between. Germline-derived CDR1 and CDR2 are SNHLY and FYNNEI. The CDR3 is 15 residues long. CDR3 DNA: TGTGCCAGCAGTGATGGCAGACGGGGGGACACTGAAGCTTTCTTT. As protein: CASSDGRRGDTEAFF.

The CDR3 loop is CASSIAGAGEQYF. CDR3 DNA sequence: TGTGCCAGCAGTATCGCGGGGGCAGGCGAGCAGTACTTC. This chain joins TRBV25-1 and TRBJ2-7; tentative D call: TRBD2 (7 bases). V shed 5 bases and J shed 6 bases, with 14 bases lying between them. This CDR3 region has 13 residues. The germline V gene has CDR1 MGHDK and CDR2 SYGVNS.

This clone has a single count. The V gene is TRBV19, the J gene TRBJ2-3, with D maybe TRBD2 (6 bases). Trimming pared 5 bases from V and 1 base from J, leaving 10 bases between. Germline V gene sequence: CDR1 LNHDA, CDR2 SQIVND (reference sequence). The CDR3 consists of 14 residues. The CDR3 DNA reads TGTGCCAGTAGTTCGGCTAGCGGCACAGATACGCAGTATTTT. Amino acid sequence: CASSSASGTDTQYF.

The J gene is TRBJ1-1, the V gene TRBV12-5; D unclear. V lost 3 bases and J lost 5, with 10 bases in between. Germline-derived CDR1 and CDR2 are LGHNT and FRNRAP. The CDR3 runs to 13 residues. CDR3: CASGLFWGTEAFF. CDR3 in DNA: TGTGCTAGTGGTTTATTTTGGGGAACTGAAGCTTTCTTT.

This chain joins TRBV12-3 or TRBV12-4 and TRBJ2-1; D remains unclear. V dropped 7 bases and J dropped 10 bases, with 11 bases sitting between them. The CDR3 sequence is 11 residues long. CDR3 loop: CASTRLGEQFF. CDR3 bases: TGTGCCAGCACCCGGCTCGGGGAGCAGTTCTTC.

The CDR3 spells CASSLAGGPIEAFF. CDR3 DNA: TGTGCCAGCAGCTTAGCGGGGGGGCCTATTGAAGCTTTCTTT. The gene calls are TRBV11-2 and TRBJ1-1, with a weak D call TRBD1 (6 bases). The ends were cut back, 1 base at V and 7 bases at J, with 13 bases in the middle. The germline gives CDR1 SGHAT, CDR2 FQNNGV. This CDR3 is 14 amino acids long.